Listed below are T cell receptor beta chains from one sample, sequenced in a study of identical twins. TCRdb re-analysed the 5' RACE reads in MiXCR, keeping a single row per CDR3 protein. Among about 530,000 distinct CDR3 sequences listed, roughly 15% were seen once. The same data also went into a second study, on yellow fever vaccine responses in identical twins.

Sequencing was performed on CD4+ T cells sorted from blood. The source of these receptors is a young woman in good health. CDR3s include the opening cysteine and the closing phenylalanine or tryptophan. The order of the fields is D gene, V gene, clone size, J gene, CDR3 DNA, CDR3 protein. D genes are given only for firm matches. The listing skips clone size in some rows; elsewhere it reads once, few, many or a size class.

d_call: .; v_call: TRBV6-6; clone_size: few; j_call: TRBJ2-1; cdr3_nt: TGTGCCAGCAGTCCCGGGGGTAGGGGTGAGCAGTTCTTC; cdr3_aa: CASSPGGRGEQFF
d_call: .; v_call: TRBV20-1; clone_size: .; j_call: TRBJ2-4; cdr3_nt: TGCAGTGCTAGTTTCAATCCCAAAAACATTCAGTACTTC; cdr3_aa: CSASFNPKNIQYF
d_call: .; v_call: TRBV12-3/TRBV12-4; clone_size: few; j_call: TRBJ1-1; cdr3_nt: TGTGCCAGCAGGGCGGACAGTACGAACACTGAAGCTTTCTTT; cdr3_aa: CASRADSTNTEAFF
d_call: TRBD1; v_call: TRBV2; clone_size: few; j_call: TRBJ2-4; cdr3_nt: TGTGCCAGCAGTCGACAGGGAACCGGGGATCAGTACTTC; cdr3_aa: CASSRQGTGDQYF
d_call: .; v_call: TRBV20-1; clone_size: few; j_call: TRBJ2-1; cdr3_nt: TGCAGTGGGGACACAATCGATGAGCAGTTCTTC; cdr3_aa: CSGDTIDEQFF
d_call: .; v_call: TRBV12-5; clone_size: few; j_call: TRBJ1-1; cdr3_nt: TGTGCTAGTGGTTCCCCCTTAAACACTGAAGCTTTCTTT; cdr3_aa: CASGSPLNTEAFF
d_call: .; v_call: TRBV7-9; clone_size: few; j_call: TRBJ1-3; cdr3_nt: TGTGCCAGCACAGGGATCTCTGGAAACACCATATATTTT; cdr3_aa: CASTGISGNTIYF
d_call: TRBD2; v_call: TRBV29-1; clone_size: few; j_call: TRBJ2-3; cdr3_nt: TGCAGCGTTGATGGAGTTACTAGCGGGAGATTACGCACAGATACGCAGTATTTT; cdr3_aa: CSVDGVTSGRLRTDTQYF
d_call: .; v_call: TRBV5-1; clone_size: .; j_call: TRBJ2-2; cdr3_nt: TGCGCCAGCAGCTTGGTAACAGCGAACACCGGGGAGCTGTTTTTT; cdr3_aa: CASSLVTANTGELFF
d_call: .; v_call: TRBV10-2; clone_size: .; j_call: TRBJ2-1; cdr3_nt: TGCGCCAGCAGTGAGTCCCGACAGTTTAATGAGCAGTTCTTC; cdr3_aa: CASSESRQFNEQFF
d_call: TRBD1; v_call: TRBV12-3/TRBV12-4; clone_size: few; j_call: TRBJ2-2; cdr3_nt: TGTGCCACCACTTCCAGGGGGCTCACCGGGGAGCTGTTTTTT; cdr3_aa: CATTSRGLTGELFF
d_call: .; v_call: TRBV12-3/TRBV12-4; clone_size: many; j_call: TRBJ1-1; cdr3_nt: TGTGCCAGCAGTGTACAGGGGAACACTGAAGCTTTCTTT; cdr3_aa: CASSVQGNTEAFF
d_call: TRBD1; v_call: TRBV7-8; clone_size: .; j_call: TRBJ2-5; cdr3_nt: TGTGCCAGCAGCTACCCGACAGGGAGAGAGACCCAGTACTTC; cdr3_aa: CASSYPTGRETQYF
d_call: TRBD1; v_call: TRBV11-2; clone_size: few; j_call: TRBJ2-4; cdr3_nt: TGTGCCAGCAGCGTGGGACAGGAAAACATTCAGTACTTC; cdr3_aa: CASSVGQENIQYF
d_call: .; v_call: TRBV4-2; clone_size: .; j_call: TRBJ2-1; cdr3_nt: TGTGCCAGCAGCCAAGCGGCTAACTCCTACAATGAGCAGTTCTTC; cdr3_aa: CASSQAANSYNEQFF
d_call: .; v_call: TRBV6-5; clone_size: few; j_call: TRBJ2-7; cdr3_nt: TGTGCCAGCAGTTACTCGAACGAGGGGTACGAGCAGTACTTC; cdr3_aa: CASSYSNEGYEQYF
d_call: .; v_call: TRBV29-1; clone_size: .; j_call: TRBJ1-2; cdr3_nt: TGCAGCGTTGAAGATCCGGGGACGTTGCGCTATGGCTACACCTTC; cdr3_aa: CSVEDPGTLRYGYTF
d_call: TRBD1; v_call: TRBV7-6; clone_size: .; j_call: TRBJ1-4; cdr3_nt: TGTGCCAGCAGCCAGGGACAGAAGGAAAAACTGTTTTTT; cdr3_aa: CASSQGQKEKLFF
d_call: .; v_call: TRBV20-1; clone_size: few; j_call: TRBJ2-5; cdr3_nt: TGCAGTGCTAGAGATCCCGGGGTAGAGACCCAGTACTTC; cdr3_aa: CSARDPGVETQYF
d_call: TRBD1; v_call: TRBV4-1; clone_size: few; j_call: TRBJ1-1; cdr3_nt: TGCGCCAGCAGCCAAAGACAGGGAGGAAACACTGAAGCTTTCTTT; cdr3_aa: CASSQRQGGNTEAFF
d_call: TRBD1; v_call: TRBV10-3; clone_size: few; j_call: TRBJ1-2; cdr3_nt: TGTGCCATCAGTGAATCGACAGGGGGCGATTTTAGCTATGGCTACACCTTC; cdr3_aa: CAISESTGGDFSYGYTF
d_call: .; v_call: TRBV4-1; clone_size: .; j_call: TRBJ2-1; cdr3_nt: TGCGCCAGCAGCCAAGATCCCGCAGGGAGCTCCTACAATGAGCAGTTCTTC; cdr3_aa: CASSQDPAGSSYNEQFF
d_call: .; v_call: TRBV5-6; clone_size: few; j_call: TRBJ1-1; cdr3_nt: TGTGCCAGCAGCGGGGTGGCTACGGGGAACACTGAAGCTTTCTTT; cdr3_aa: CASSGVATGNTEAFF
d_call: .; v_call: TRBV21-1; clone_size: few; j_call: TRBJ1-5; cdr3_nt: TGTGCCAGCAACCTAAGGGGCGGCAATCAGCCCCAGCATTTT; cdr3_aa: CASNLRGGNQPQHF
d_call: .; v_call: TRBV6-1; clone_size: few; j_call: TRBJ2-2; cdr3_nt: TGTGCCATCTTAAAAGGGAACACCGGGGAGCTGTTTTTT; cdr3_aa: CAILKGNTGELFF
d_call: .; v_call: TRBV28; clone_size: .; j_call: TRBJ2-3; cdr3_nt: TGTGCCAGCGAGGCTAACAAAAGCCCAGATACGCAGTATTTT; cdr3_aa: CASEANKSPDTQYF
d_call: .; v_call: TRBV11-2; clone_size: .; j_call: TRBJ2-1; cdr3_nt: TGTGCCAGCAGCCTAGTGGGAGGCCGCTACAATGAGCAGTTCTTC; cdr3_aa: CASSLVGGRYNEQFF
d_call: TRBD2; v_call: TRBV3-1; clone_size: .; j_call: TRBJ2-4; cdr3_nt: TGTGCCAGCAGCCTTGTACTTGGGAATAGCGGGGGAGTAGCCAAAAACATTCAGTACTTC; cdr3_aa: CASSLVLGNSGGVAKNIQYF
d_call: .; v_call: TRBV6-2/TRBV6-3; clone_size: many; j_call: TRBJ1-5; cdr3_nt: TGTGCCAGCAGTTACGGGCAGGGCAATCAGCCCCAGCATTTT; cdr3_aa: CASSYGQGNQPQHF
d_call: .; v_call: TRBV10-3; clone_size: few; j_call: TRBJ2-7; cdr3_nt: TGTGCCATCAGCCCCCCTGCGGGGAACGAGCAGTACTTC; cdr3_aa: CAISPPAGNEQYF
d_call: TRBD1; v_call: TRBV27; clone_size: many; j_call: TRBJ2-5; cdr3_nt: TGTGCCAGCAGAAGGACAGGGTACCAAGAGACCCAGTACTTC; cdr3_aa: CASRRTGYQETQYF
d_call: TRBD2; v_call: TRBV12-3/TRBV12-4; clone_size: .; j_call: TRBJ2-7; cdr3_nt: TGTGCCAGCAGCACTAGCGGGAGGGCCATCTACGAGCAGTACTTC; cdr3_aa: CASSTSGRAIYEQYF
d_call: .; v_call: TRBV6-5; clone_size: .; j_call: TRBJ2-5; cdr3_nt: TGTGCCAGCAGTTACGTAGGCATCCAAGAGACCCAGTACTTC; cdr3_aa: CASSYVGIQETQYF
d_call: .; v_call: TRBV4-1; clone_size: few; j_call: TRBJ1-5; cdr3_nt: TGCGCCAGCAGCCAAGATGGGGGGCAGGGCAATCAGCCCCAGCATTTT; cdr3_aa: CASSQDGGQGNQPQHF
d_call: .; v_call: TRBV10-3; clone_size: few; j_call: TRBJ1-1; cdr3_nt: TGTGCCAGCGGATCGACGGACCGGGGGACTGAAGCTTTCTTT; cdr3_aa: CASGSTDRGTEAFF
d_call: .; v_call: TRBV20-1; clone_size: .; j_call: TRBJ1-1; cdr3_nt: TGCAGTGCTAGAGAAGGTGGGGGCCTGGCTTTCTTT; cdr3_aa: CSAREGGGLAFF
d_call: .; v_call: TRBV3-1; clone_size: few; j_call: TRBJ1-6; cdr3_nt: TGTGCCAGCAGCCAGATAAGCTCCTATAATTCACCCCTCCACTTT; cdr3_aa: CASSQISSYNSPLHF
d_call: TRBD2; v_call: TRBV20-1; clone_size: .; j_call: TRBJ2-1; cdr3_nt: TGCAGTGCTGAAGGGAGGGCGGGGAAATACAATGAGCAGTTCTTC; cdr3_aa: CSAEGRAGKYNEQFF
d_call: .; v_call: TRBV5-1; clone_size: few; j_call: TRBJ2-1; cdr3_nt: TGCGCCAGCAGCTTGGACGTAAGCTCCTACAATGAGCAGTTCTTC; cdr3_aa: CASSLDVSSYNEQFF
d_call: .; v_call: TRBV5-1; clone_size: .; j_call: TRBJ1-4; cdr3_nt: TGCGCCAGCAGCCAGGACAGTACTAATGAAAAACTGTTTTTT; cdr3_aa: CASSQDSTNEKLFF
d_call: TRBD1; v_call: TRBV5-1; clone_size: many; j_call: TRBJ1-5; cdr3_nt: TGCGCCAGCAGACCTTCATACAGGGGCCCGCGACCCCAGCATTTT; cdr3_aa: CASRPSYRGPRPQHF
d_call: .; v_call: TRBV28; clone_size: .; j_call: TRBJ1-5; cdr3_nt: TGTGCCAGCAGTCCCTCTACGACGTCTCAGCCCCAGCATTTT; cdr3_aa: CASSPSTTSQPQHF
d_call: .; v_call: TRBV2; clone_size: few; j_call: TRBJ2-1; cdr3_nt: TGTGCCAGCAGAAGCGAGGGAACGGAGCAGTTCTTC; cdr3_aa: CASRSEGTEQFF
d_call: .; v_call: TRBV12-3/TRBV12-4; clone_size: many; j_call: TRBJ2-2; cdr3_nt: TGTGCCAGCAGCAAGACGGGGACCGGGGAGCTGTTTTTT; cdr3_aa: CASSKTGTGELFF
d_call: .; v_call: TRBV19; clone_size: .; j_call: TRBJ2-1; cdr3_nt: TGTGCCAGTAGTATTGCCGGGACAATATCCTACAATGAGCAGTTCTTC; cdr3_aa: CASSIAGTISYNEQFF
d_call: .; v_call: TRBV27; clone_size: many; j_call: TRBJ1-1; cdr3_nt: TGTGCCAGCAGTCTCACAGGGATCACTGAAGCTTTCTTT; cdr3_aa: CASSLTGITEAFF
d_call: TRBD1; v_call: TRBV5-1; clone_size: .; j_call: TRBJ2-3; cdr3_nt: TGCGCCAGCAGCTCGGGACAGGGGGACACAGATACGCAGTATTTT; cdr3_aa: CASSSGQGDTDTQYF
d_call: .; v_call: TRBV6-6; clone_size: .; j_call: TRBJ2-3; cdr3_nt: TGTGCCAGCAGTTACAAACTGCGCGATACGCAGTATTTT; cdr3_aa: CASSYKLRDTQYF